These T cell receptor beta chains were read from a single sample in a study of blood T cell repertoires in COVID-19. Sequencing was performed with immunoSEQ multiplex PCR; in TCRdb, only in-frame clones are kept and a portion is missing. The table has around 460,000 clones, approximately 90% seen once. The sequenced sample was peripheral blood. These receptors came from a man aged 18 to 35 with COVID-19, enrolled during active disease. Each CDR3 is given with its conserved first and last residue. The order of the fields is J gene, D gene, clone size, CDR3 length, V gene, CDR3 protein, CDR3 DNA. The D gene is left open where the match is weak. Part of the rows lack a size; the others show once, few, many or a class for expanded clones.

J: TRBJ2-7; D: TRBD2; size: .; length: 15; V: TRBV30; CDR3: CAWSHGLAGNYEQYF; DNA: TGTGCCTGGAGCCACGGACTAGCGGGAAACTACGAGCAGTACTTC
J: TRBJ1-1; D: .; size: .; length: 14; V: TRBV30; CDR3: CAWSHLQGNTEAFF; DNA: TGTGCCTGGAGTCACCTACAGGGCAACACTGAAGCTTTCTTT
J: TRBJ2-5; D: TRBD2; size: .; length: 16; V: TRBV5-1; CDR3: CASSLGLAGGIETQYF; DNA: TGCGCCAGCAGCTTGGGACTAGCGGGGGGTATCGAGACCCAGTACTTC
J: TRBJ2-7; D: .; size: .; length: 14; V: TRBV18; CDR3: CASSPLYNSYEQYF; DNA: TGTGCCAGCTCACCACTTTATAACTCCTACGAGCAGTACTTC
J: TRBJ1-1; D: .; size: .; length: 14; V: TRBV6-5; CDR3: CASSWTLMNTEAFF; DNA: TGTGCCAGCAGTTGGACACTGATGAACACTGAAGCTTTCTTT
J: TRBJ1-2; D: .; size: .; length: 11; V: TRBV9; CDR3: CASSAQGGYTF; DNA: TGTGCCAGCAGCGCACAGGGCGGCTACACCTTC
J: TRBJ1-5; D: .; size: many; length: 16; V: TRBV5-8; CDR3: CASSLEALNMNQPQHF; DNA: TGTGCCAGCAGCTTGGAAGCACTAAACATGAATCAGCCCCAGCATTTT
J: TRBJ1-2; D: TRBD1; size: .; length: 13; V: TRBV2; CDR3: CASSAGTAVGYTF; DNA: TGTGCCAGCAGCGCCGGGACAGCTGTTGGCTACACCTTC
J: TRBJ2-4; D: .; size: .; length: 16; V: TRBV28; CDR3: CASRRNQGPALNIQYF; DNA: TGTGCCAGCAGGCGAAACCAGGGCCCGGCCTTAAACATTCAGTACTTC
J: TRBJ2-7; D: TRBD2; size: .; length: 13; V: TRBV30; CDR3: CAWRLAVSYEQYF; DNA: TGTGCCTGGCGACTAGCGGTTTCCTACGAGCAGTACTTC
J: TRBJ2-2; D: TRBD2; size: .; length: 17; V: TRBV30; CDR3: CAWGGLAGGRDTGELFF; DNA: TGTGCCTGGGGGGGACTAGCGGGAGGAAGAGACACCGGGGAGCTGTTTTTT